This passage covers 30 T cell receptor beta chains from one sample sequenced in a study of blood T cell repertoires in COVID-19. The data were produced by immunoSEQ multiplex PCR, yet TCRdb's version contains in-frame clones alone and is incomplete. Of over 120,000 clones listed, 84% are singletons. The sample was peripheral blood. These receptors originate from a human donor in a cohort sampled during active COVID-19.

The rearrangement joins TRBV3-1 (or the pseudogene TRBV3-2) to TRBJ1-5, with a possible D match to TRBD1 (5 bases). CDR1 and CDR2 (germline): LGHDT, YNNKEL (reference sequence). The V end was cut by 1 base, the J end by 3 bases, with 10 bases between. The CDR3 contains 15 residues. CDR3 sequence (DNA): TGTGCCAGCAGCCAAGGACAGTCTCTCAATCAGCCCCAGCATTTT. As protein: CASSQGQSLNQPQHF.

The chain joins TRBV30 to TRBJ2-7, with 7 bases fitting TRBD2. This CDR3 is 15 amino acids long. From germline, CDR1 is GTSNPN and CDR2 SVGIG (reference sequence). Trimming took 4 bases from V and 3 from J; bases not matched to a gene: 12. The CDR3 protein is CAWIPQASGHYEQYV. The CDR3 bases are TGTGCCTGGATTCCACAGGCTAGCGGACACTACGAGCAGTACGTC.

The rearrangement links TRBV7-2 to TRBJ1-1; 7 bases agree with TRBD1. After removal of 3 bases from V and 0 bases from J, the junction contained 4 bases not matched to a gene. The CDR3 contains 15 residues. Per the germline V gene, CDR1 is SGHTA and CDR2 is FQGNSA. The CDR3 sequence is CASSLTGTVNTEAFF. The CDR3, as DNA: TGTGCCAGCAGCTTGACCGGGACAGTGAACACTGAAGCTTTCTTT. The variable domain in full, with the rest retrieved from reference TRBV7-2 and TRBJ1-1, is GAGVSQSPSNKVTEKGKDVELRCDPISGHTALYWYRQSLGQGLEFLIYFQGNSAPDKSGLPSDRFSAERTGGSVSTLTIQRTQQEDSAVYLCASSLTGTVNTEAFFGQGTRLTVV.

V is TRBV2 and J is TRBJ2-1, with 11 bases fitting TRBD2. This CDR3 is 14 amino acids long. J lost 6 bases, V lost 10 bases, and 8 bases had no gene match. CDR1 and CDR2 (germline): SNHLY, FYNNEI. The DNA for the CDR3 is TGTGCCATTCTCCCTAGCGGGAGGCCCAATGAGCAGTTCTTC. Translation: CAILPSGRPNEQFF. Based on the CDR3 plus reference TRBV2 and TRBJ2-1, the full variable domain is EPEVTQTPSHQVTQMGQEVILRCVPISNHLYFYWYRQILGQKVEFLVSFYNNEISEKSEIFDDQFSVERPDGSNFTLKIRSTKLEDSAMYFCAILPSGRPNEQFFGPGTRLTVL.

CDR3 sequence: CASSLDRGQGETQYF. CDR3 sequence (DNA): TGTGCCAGCAGCTTAGACAGGGGACAGGGGGAGACCCAGTACTTC. The V gene is TRBV7-2, the J gene TRBJ2-5; 10 nucleotides match TRBD1. From germline, CDR1 is SGHTA and CDR2 FQGNSA. V lost 1 base to trimming and J lost 5 bases; unmatched junction nucleotides: 4. CDR3 size: 15 residues. The full variable domain, rest sourced from reference TRBV7-2 and TRBJ2-5, is GAGVSQSPSNKVTEKGKDVELRCDPISGHTALYWYRQSLGQGLEFLIYFQGNSAPDKSGLPSDRFSAERTGGSVSTLTIQRTQQEDSAVYLCASSLDRGQGETQYFGPGTRLLVL.

This clone was found a few times. This chain uses TRBV20-1 with TRBJ1-2; D might be TRBD1 (5 bases). The V gene's germline CDR1 is DFQATT and CDR2 SNEGSKA (reference sequence). Trimming stripped 3 bases from V and 2 bases from J, with 13 bases between. The CDR3 consists of 14 residues. CDR3 coding DNA: TGCAGTGCTAGTCAGCCCAGGGAAAACTATGGCTACACCTTC. This encodes CSASQPRENYGYTF.

The chain combines TRBV3-1 (or the pseudogene TRBV3-2) with TRBJ2-3; D is unresolved. The CDR3 is made up of 16 amino acids. Trimming removed 2 bases at V and 2 bases at J, with 14 bases between. Germline loops: CDR1 LGHDT, CDR2 YNNKEL (reference sequence). CDR3 nucleotides: TGTGCCAGCAGCCAATGTGGAAAGCGTTCCACAGATACGCAGTATTTT. Translated, it gives CASSQCGKRSTDTQYF.

In this sample, this clone turned up a few times. The rearrangement links TRBV21-1 to TRBJ1-1. TRBV21-1 is a listed pseudogene. The CDR3 is made up of 14 amino acids. CDR3 bases: TGTGCCAGCACCCATGGGGGGAGGGAAACTGAAGCTTTCTTT. As protein: CASTHGGRETEAFF.

This clone was recorded many times. The chain joins TRBV29-1 to TRBJ1-1; possible D gene TRBD1, 5 bases. Germline assignment: CDR1 SQVTM and CDR2 ANQGSEA. V was clipped by 3 bases and J by 3 bases, with 11 bases between them. The CDR3 contains 13 residues. The CDR3 DNA sequence: TGCAGCGTTGACGAAACGGGGGACACTGAAGCTTTCTTT. Protein sequence: CSVDETGDTEAFF.

This rearrangement joins TRBV29-1 to TRBJ2-1; the D is unclear. The CDR3 has 11 amino acids. V was clipped by 6 bases and J by 5 bases, with 8 bases between them. Germline V gene data show CDR1 as SQVTM and CDR2 as ANQGSEA. The CDR3 here is CSVSPDNEQFF. CDR3 bases: TGCAGCGTGAGCCCCGACAATGAGCAGTTCTTC.

The genes are TRBV7-9 and TRBJ1-4, with 9 bases fitting TRBD1. Germline lookup yields CDR1 SEHNR and CDR2 FQNEAQ (reference sequence). Losses at the gene ends were 6 bases for V and 6 bases for J; bases not matched to a gene: 11. This CDR3 has 16 residues. Here the CDR3 reads CASRATGGAKDEKLFF. The CDR3 DNA sequence: TGTGCCAGCAGGGCAACAGGGGGCGCAAAGGATGAAAAACTGTTTTTT.

This clone was observed a handful of times. This chain connects TRBV10-3 to TRBJ2-3; TRBD2 aligns across 8 bases. The CDR3 spans 16 residues. Germline lookup yields CDR1 ENHRY and CDR2 SYGVKD. The junction had 4 bases not matched to a gene; V was cut back by 2 bases and J by 0 bases. This CDR3 reads CAISETPSGSTDTQYF. The DNA for the CDR3 is TGTGCCATCAGTGAGACCCCTAGCGGGAGCACAGATACGCAGTATTTT.

The CDR3 loop is CASRITGKITDTQYF. DNA of the CDR3: TGTGCCAGCAGAATTACAGGGAAAATCACAGATACGCAGTATTTT. The chain recombines TRBV6-5 with TRBJ2-3; the D gene is possibly TRBD1 (6 bases). Trimming removed 6 bases from V and 2 bases from J, with 15 bases in between. There are 15 residues in the CDR3. Germline V gene sequence: CDR1 MNHEY, CDR2 SVGAGI.

Concerning this clone itself: Given a much more abundant clone one base away, this may be a read error. This chain's CDR3 is CASSIGGGRTEAFF. For the CDR3, the DNA is TGTGCCAGTAGTATAGGGGGGGGACGGACTGAAGCTTTCTTT. This chain joins TRBV19 and TRBJ1-1; perhaps TRBD1 as D (5 bases). The length of the CDR3 is 14 residues. Per the germline V gene, CDR1 is LNHDA and CDR2 is SQIVND (reference sequence). V dropped 1 base and J dropped 5 bases, with 11 bases sitting between them.

V usage is TRBV7-8 and J usage is TRBJ2-7; D is undetermined. Germline CDR1 reads SGHVS; CDR2 reads FQNEAQ. Trimming pared 3 bases from V and 2 bases from J, leaving 14 bases between. This CDR3 region has 15 residues. This chain's CDR3 is CASSFGAQVTYEQYF. CDR3 coding DNA: TGTGCCAGCAGCTTCGGTGCTCAAGTAACCTACGAGCAGTACTTC.

The rearrangement joins TRBV18 to TRBJ2-1; a possible D gene is TRBD2 (5 bases). The CDR3 is 15 amino acids. Germline V gives CDR1 KGHSH, CDR2 LQKENI. V dropped 6 bases and J dropped 0 bases, with 12 bases sitting between them. The CDR3 nucleotides read TGTGCCAGCTCCCTAGACTACAGCTCCTACAATGAGCAGTTCTTC. Protein sequence: CASSLDYSSYNEQFF.

The chain combines TRBV25-1 with TRBJ2-1; 11 bases are a match to TRBD2. CDR3 length: 15 amino acids. Per the germline V gene, CDR1 is MGHDK and CDR2 is SYGVNS. The junction had 6 bases not matched to a gene; V was cut back by 2 bases and J by 9 bases. Here the CDR3 reads CASSEIAGGASEQFF. The CDR3 nucleotides read TGTGCCAGCAGTGAAATAGCGGGAGGGGCCAGTGAGCAGTTCTTC. The full variable domain, completed using reference TRBV25-1 and TRBJ2-1, is EADIYQTPRYLVIGTGKKITLECSQTMGHDKMYWYQQDPGMELHLIHYSYGVNSTEKGDLSSESTVSRIRTEHFPLTLESARPSHTSQYLCASSEIAGGASEQFFGPGTRLTVL.

This CDR3 reads CASSVRLYNEQFF. CDR3 in DNA: TGTGCCAGCAGTGTGAGACTATACAATGAGCAGTTCTTC. The chain uses TRBV6-4 and TRBJ2-1; D may be TRBD2 (5 bases). Per the germline V gene, CDR1 is MRHNA and CDR2 is SNTAGT. The CDR3 loop spans 13 amino acids. Trimming shortened V by 4 bases and J by 4 bases, and 8 bases separated the two germline ends.

The chain couples TRBV6-5 to TRBJ2-5, with a weak D call TRBD1 (6 bases). The ends were cut back, 6 bases at V and 2 bases at J, with 16 bases in the middle. Germline lookup yields CDR1 MNHEY and CDR2 SVGAGI. This CDR3 is built from 15 residues. CDR3 sequence (DNA): TGTGCCAGCAGGAACCTTCGGGACATGCAAGAGACCCAGTACTTC. Protein sequence: CASRNLRDMQETQYF.

This clone was seen at least ten times. The CDR3 reads CASSLDGGGYGYTF. CDR3 nucleotide sequence: TGCGCCAGCAGCTTGGATGGGGGCGGCTATGGCTACACCTTC. The J gene is TRBJ1-2, the V gene TRBV5-1; D might be TRBD1 (6 bases). The germline V and J ends were trimmed by 0 bases and 4 bases, with 10 bases remaining between them. Germline CDR1 is SGHRS and CDR2 is YFSETQ. The CDR3 runs 14 residues.

This sequence joins TRBV18 and TRBJ1-6, with 7 bases identical to TRBD1. CDR1 and CDR2 from the germline V gene are KGHSH and LQKENI. V dropped 3 bases and J dropped 7; count of bases not matched to a gene: 9. The CDR3 covers 16 residues. CDR3 in amino acids: CASSPNRRQGNSPLHF. The CDR3, as DNA: TGTGCCAGCTCACCGAACCGTAGACAGGGAAATTCACCCCTCCACTTT.

V and J are TRBV7-2 and TRBJ2-3, with D possibly TRBD1 on 5 matching bases. This CDR3 contains 15 residues. Germline values: CDR1 SGHTA, CDR2 FQGNSA. The ends were cut back, 5 bases at V and 2 bases at J, with 14 bases in the middle. The CDR3 bases are TGTGCCAGCAGCCCGCGGAGACAGCCCACAGATACGCAGTATTTT. It specifies CASSPRRQPTDTQYF.

In this sample, this clone turned up once. The rearrangement joins TRBV7-2 to TRBJ2-2; the match to TRBD2 covers 11 bases. The CDR3 covers 14 residues. V was pared by 9 bases and J by 4 bases, with 4 bases of the junction left unmatched. Per germline, CDR1 SGHTA and CDR2 FQGNSA. CDR3 residues: CASSSGGRTGELFF. As DNA, the CDR3 is TGTGCCAGTTCTAGCGGGGGGCGCACCGGGGAGCTGTTTTTT.

The chain carries TRBV7-9 and TRBJ1-2, with 7 nucleotides matching TRBD1. The CDR3 contains 13 residues. V lost 6 bases to trimming and J lost 7 bases; unmatched junction nucleotides: 8. CDR1 is SEHNR and CDR2 is FQNEAQ in the germline V gene (reference sequence). This chain's CDR3 is CASSPLGQLGYTF. For the CDR3, the DNA is TGTGCCAGCAGTCCATTGGGACAGCTTGGCTACACCTTC.

The V call is TRBV6-2 or TRBV6-3, the J call TRBJ1-1, with a tentative D call TRBD1 (6 bases). The CDR3 runs 15 residues. Trimming pared 6 bases from V and 3 bases from J, leaving 17 bases between. The germline V gene encodes CDR1 MNHEY and CDR2 SVGEGT. CDR3 sequence: CASSRRGGGYTEAFF. As DNA, the CDR3 is TGTGCCAGCAGCCGCCGGGGAGGGGGGTACACTGAAGCTTTCTTT.

V and J are TRBV18 and TRBJ2-1; 11 bases match TRBD2. Germline-derived CDR1 and CDR2 are KGHSH and LQKENI. This CDR3 is 15 amino acids long. After removal of 2 bases from V and 8 bases from J, the junction contained 5 bases not matched to a gene. The CDR3: CASSPRLAGGDEQFF. For the CDR3, the DNA is TGTGCCAGCTCACCAAGGCTAGCGGGGGGCGATGAGCAGTTCTTC. Full variable domain (outside the CDR3, taken from reference TRBV18 and TRBJ2-1): NAGVMQNPRHLVRRRGQEARLRCSPMKGHSHVYWYRQLPEEGLKFMVYLQKENIIDESGMPKERFSAEFPKEGPSILRIQQVVRGDSAAYFCASSPRLAGGDEQFFGPGTRLTVL.

This chain links TRBV9 with TRBJ2-7, with D perhaps TRBD2 (5 bases). Trimming removed 2 bases at V and 5 bases at J, with 11 bases between. The germline V gene encodes CDR1 SGDLS and CDR2 YYNGEE. The CDR3 contains 13 residues. CDR3 nucleotides: TGTGCCAGCAGCGTTGGTCCCGGGGACGAGCAGTACTTC. It is translated as CASSVGPGDEQYF. Full variable domain (outside the CDR3, taken from reference TRBV9 and TRBJ2-7): DSGVTQTPKHLITATGQRVTLRCSPRSGDLSVYWYQQSLDQGLQFLIQYYNGEERAKGNILERFSAQQFPDLHSELNLSSLELGDSALYFCASSVGPGDEQYFGPGTRLTVT.

V is TRBV7-7 and J is TRBJ1-4; 8 bases fit TRBD1. This CDR3 region has 16 residues. Germline values: CDR1 SSHAT, CDR2 FNYEAQ (reference sequence). V was clipped by 5 bases and J by 3 bases; unmatched bases: 8. The CDR3 DNA reads TGTGCCAGCAGCCCGAACGGGGGACAGGCTAATGAAAAACTGTTTTTT. Its translation: CASSPNGGQANEKLFF.

The rearrangement links TRBV7-3 to TRBJ1-5; D is possibly TRBD1 (5 bases). The germline gives CDR1 SGHTA, CDR2 FQGTGA. The CDR3 contains 16 residues. Trimming took 5 bases from V and 7 from J, leaving 21 bases between them. CDR3 in amino acids: CASSRYTRGGAQPQHF. For the CDR3, the DNA is TGTGCCAGCAGCCGTTATACAAGGGGCGGGGCCCAGCCCCAGCATTTT.

The V gene is TRBV9, the J gene TRBJ2-1; 10 nucleotides align to TRBD2. With V trimmed by 3 bases and J by 9 bases, 12 bases remained unmatched. Germline CDR1 reads SGDLS; CDR2 reads YYNGEE. This CDR3 contains 16 residues. In nucleotides, the CDR3 is TGTGCCAGCAGCGCCCCTCGGACTAGCGGAAGGCCTGAGCAGTTCTTC. Translated: CASSAPRTSGRPEQFF. The full variable domain, completed using reference TRBV9 and TRBJ2-1, is DSGVTQTPKHLITATGQRVTLRCSPRSGDLSVYWYQQSLDQGLQFLIQYYNGEERAKGNILERFSAQQFPDLHSELNLSSLELGDSALYFCASSAPRTSGRPEQFFGPGTRLTVL.